This TCR beta chain appears in the sequencing data of a study of blood T cells in healthy people across ages. On the study more broadly: Template switching caught about one barcoded beta molecule for each two T cells.

As for this clonotype: The target antigen is unknown.

Whole-study results and caveats: A greater number of naive CD4+ cells and higher diversity distinguished long-lived donors from aged donors.

Each sample used at least 6.5 million PBMCs. V gave up 3 bases and J gave up 2 bases, with 10 bases separating them. The CDR3 loop spans 13 amino acids. CDR1 is DFQATT, CDR2 SNEGSKA, per germline (reference sequence). The second PCR ran roughly 6 to 11 cycles with a sample-barcoded 5' primer and J-beta primers. TCRdb reanalysed the 5' RACE reads using MiXCR and keeps one entry per CDR3 protein. The repertoire includes 1.5 million to 2 million distinct CDR3 sequences, 28% of them detected once, and about 8% sits in the top ten. The sequence derives from a woman aged 30 to 39 in good health. The chain is built from TRBV20-1 and TRBJ1-2, with D possibly matching TRBD1 (5 bases). Source material: blood. CDR3 sequence (DNA): TGCAGTGCTAGCACACCAGGGAACTATGGCTACACCTTC. Protein product: CSASTPGNYGYTF.